These 2 T cell receptor beta chains were all obtained from the same sample, sequenced in a study of blood T cells in healthy people across ages. Sample-barcoded 5' priming and a J-beta primer mix drove a second PCR of roughly 6 to 12 cycles. TCRdb re-called the 5' RACE reads with MiXCR, one entry per CDR3 protein. The table includes around 780,000 distinct CDR3 sequences, around a quarter detected once. These data also formed part of another study, on T cells of mothers and their children.

Material for sequencing was blood. Source of these receptors: a boy aged 10-17 years in good health.

The chain links TRBV11-2 to TRBJ2-7, with D maybe TRBD1 (6 bases). The germline gives CDR1 SGHAT, CDR2 FQNNGV. The CDR3 contains 15 residues. Trimming took 3 bases from V and 6 from J, leaving 18 bases between them. This chain's CDR3 is CASSFGSSWGPEQYF. The DNA for the CDR3 is TGTGCCAGCAGCTTTGGATCGTCTTGGGGGCCCGAGCAGTACTTC.

The chain links TRBV20-1 to TRBJ1-4; 8 nucleotides align to TRBD1. The CDR3 contains 17 residues. From germline, CDR1 is DFQATT and CDR2 SNEGSKA (reference sequence). V lost 5 bases to trimming and J lost 4 bases; unmatched junction nucleotides: 15. CDR3 nucleotide sequence: TGCAGTGCTTCATTCCGGGGACAGGAGAAACTTAATGAAAAACTGTTTTTT. Protein: CSASFRGQEKLNEKLFF.